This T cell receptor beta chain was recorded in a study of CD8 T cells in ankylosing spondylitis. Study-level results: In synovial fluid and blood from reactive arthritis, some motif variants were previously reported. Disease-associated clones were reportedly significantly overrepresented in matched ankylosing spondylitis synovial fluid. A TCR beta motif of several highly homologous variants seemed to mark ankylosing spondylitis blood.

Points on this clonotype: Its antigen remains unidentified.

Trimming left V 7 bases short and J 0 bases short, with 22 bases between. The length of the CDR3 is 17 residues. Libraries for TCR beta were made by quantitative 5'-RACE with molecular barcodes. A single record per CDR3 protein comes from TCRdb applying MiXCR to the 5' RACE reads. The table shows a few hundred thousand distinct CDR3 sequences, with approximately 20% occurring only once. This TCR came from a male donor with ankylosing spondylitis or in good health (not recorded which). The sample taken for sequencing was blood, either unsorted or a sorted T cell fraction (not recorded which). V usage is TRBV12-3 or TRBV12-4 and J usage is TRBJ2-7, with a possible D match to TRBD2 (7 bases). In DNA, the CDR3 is TGTGCCAGCACCCTGGGGGGGGCGGGGGTAAGCTCCTACGAGCAGTACTTC. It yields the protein CASTLGGAGVSSYEQYF.